The T cell receptor beta chain described here comes from a study of T cell repertoires in cytomegalovirus infection (dated by TCRdb to about 2019). Background for the entire study: The peptide stimulations were aimed at well-studied HLA-B-restricted epitopes as well as recently identified HLA-C-restricted CMV epitopes, whose presentation resists viral immunomodulation. Donor HLA type was relevant to the analysis, as public TCR beta signatures indicated carriage of CMV infection together with the matching HLA type.

The sample's treatment or condition label, in plain terms: in vitro stimulation with specific CMV peptide epitopes to enrich CMV-specific T cells. This clonotype is a singleton in its sample. Its specific antigen is unknown. Per-nucleotide qualities are absent, and no much larger clonotype sits a single base away. A lone read is weak support. What the work shows at the level of the full study, not this receptor alone: In the ex vivo response, HLA-C-restricted CMV-specific TCR beta clonotypes were dominant, and in two of eight donors the single most frequent clonotype came from this HLA-C-restricted group. Carriers of CMV infection plus the relevant HLA type were discriminated by the cumulative frequency of public TCR beta family members in the study cohort and in an independent approximately 360-donor cohort.

Sequenced on an Illumina HiSeq 1500. TCRdb took the public reads, trimmed them with fastp at Q25, ran MiXCR for clone calling and kept in-frame beta chains. Each entry is one CDR3 protein sequence, shown with its most common DNA and genes. Counted in this sample were roughly 700,000 distinct CDR3 sequences; roughly 30% of them appeared once. The ten most abundant clones make up over 15% of the sample. This sequence was found in a human donor in good health (CMV status not recorded). Some clones in this sample may be carry-over from other donors' samples. The material sequenced was cultured PBMCs, taken from culture after CMV antigen stimulation.

The CDR3 is CASSYGTFSNQPQHF. The bases are TGTGCCAGCAGTTACGGGACATTTAGCAATCAGCCCCAGCATTTT. The chain joins TRBV6-6 to TRBJ1-5; TRBD1 is a weak D gene call, 6 bases matching. From the cysteine through the phenylalanine, the CDR3 covers 15 amino acids. The only DNA kept is the CDR3, 45 bases in frame from the first base. The junction shows trimming of 2 bases on V and 0 bases on J, plus 8 bases between the germline ends. CDR1 and CDR2, per the germline V gene (reference sequence), are MNHNY and SVGAGI.